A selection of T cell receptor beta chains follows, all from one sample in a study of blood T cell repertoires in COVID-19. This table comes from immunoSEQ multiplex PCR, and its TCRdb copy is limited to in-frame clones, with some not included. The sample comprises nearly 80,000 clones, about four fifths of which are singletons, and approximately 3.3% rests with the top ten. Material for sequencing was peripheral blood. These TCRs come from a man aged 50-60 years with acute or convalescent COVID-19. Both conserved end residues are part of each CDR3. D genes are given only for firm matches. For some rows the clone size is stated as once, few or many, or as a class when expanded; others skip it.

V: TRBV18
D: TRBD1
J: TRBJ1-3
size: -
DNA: TGTGCCAGCTCACCTCCAAGGACAGGGCAAAACACCATATATTTT
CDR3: CASSPPRTGQNTIYF

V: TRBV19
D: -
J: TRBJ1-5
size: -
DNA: TGTGCCAGTAGTATTGAACAGTGGGGCAATCAGCCCCAGCATTTT
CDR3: CASSIEQWGNQPQHF

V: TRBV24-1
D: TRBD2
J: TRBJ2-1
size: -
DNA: TGTGCCACCAGTGATCCGACTAGCGGGAGTTTCTATGAGCAGTTCTTC
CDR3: CATSDPTSGSFYEQFF

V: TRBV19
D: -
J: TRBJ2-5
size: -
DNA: TGTGCCAGTAGCCAAAATGCGGAGACCCAGTACTTC
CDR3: CASSQNAETQYF

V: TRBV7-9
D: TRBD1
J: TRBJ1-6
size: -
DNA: TGTGCCAGCAGTCCGGGACAGGGGTCATCCCTCCACTTT
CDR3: CASSPGQGSSLHF

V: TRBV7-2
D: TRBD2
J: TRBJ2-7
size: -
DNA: TGTGCCAGCAGCTTAGGATTTAGCGGGAGTTTTATCTACGAGCAGTACTTC
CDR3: CASSLGFSGSFIYEQYF

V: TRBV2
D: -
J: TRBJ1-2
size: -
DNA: TGTGCCAGCCGGGGTTTCTTTTTATCCTATGGCTACACCTTC
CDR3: CASRGFFLSYGYTF

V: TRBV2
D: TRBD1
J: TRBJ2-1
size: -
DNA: TGTGCCAGCAGGGACAGGGGCAATGAGCAGTTCTTC
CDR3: CASRDRGNEQFF

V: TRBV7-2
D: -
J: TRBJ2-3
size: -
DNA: TGTGCCAGCAGCTTAAGACAGACCACAGATACGCAGTATTTT
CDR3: CASSLRQTTDTQYF

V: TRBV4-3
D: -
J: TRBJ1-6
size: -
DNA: TGCGCCAGCAGGGCAACCGGGGGTTCACCCCTCCACTTT
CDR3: CASRATGGSPLHF

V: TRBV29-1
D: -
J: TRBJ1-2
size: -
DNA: TGCAGCGTTGGAGTAGGAGAAAACTATGGCTACACCTTC
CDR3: CSVGVGENYGYTF

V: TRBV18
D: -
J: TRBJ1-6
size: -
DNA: TGTGCCAGCTCACGTACGGGTAATTCACCCCTCCACTTT
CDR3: CASSRTGNSPLHF

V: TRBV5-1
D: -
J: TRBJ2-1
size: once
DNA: TGCGCCAGCAGACTACTACCGGGACAAAGCGTTTACAATGAGCAGTTCTTC
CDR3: CASRLLPGQSVYNEQFF

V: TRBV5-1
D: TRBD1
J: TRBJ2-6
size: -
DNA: TGCGCCAGCAGCTCGGGACAGGGCTCTGGGGCCAACGTCCTGACTTTC
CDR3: CASSSGQGSGANVLTF

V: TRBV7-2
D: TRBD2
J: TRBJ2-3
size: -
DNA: TGTGCCAGCAGCCGGACTAGCGGCACAGATACGCAGTATTTT
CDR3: CASSRTSGTDTQYF

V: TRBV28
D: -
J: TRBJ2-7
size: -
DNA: TGTGCCAGCAGTTTCGTACAGGATCGCTACGAGCAGTACTTC
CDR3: CASSFVQDRYEQYF

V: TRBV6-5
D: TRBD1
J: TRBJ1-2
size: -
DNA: TGTGCCAGCAGTTTGACAGGGTACTCTGGCTACACCTTC
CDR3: CASSLTGYSGYTF

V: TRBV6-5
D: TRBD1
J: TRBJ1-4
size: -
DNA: TGTGCCAGCAGTTGGAGGGACAGGGGTGAAAAACTGTTTTTT
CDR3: CASSWRDRGEKLFF

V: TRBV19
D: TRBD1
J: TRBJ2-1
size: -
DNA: TGTGCCAGTAGTCGCCTCCCAGGGGGCGCGGGAAATAATGAGCAGTTCTTC
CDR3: CASSRLPGGAGNNEQFF

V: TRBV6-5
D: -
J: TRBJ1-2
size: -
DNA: TGTGCCAGCATCCAAAACTATGGCTACACCTTC
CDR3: CASIQNYGYTF

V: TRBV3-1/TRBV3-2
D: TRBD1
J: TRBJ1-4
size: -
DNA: TGTGCCAGCAGCTTCGGACAGGCTAATGAAAAACTGTTTTTT
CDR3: CASSFGQANEKLFF

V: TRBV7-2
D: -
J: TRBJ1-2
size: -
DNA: TGTGCCAGCAGCTCCCCAGGCATCTATGGCTACACCTTC
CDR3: CASSSPGIYGYTF

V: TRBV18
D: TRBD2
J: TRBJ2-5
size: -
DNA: TGTGCCAGCTCATCTTCTTCCGGGACTAAGGTGCAGACCCAGTACTTC
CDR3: CASSSSSGTKVQTQYF

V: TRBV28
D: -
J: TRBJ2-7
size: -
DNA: TGTGCCAGCAGACCCAGGGGATCGACAGGTACCTACGAGCAGTACTTC
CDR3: CASRPRGSTGTYEQYF

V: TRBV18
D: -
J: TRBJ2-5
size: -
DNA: TGTGCCAGCTCACCACAACAGGGTAGCCAAGAGACCCAGTACTTC
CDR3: CASSPQQGSQETQYF

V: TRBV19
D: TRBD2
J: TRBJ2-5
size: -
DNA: TGTGCCAGTAGTCGTTGGGGGGGCCAAGAGACCCAGTACTTC
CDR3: CASSRWGGQETQYF

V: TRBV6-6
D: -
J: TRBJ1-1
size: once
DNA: TGTGCCAGCAGTTACTCAGAGATGAACACTGAAGCTTTCTTT
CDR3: CASSYSEMNTEAFF

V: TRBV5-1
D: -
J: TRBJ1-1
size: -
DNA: TGCGCCAGCAGCGATCAGGGCGGCACTGAAGCTTTCTTT
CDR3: CASSDQGGTEAFF

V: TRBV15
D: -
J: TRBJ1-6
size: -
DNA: TGTGCCACCAGCGATTCCACCACAGGGTCCCTCCACTTT
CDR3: CATSDSTTGSLHF

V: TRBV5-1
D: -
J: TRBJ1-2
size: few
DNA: TGCGCCAGCAGTACGGCGATTTCGGGGTATGGCTACACCTTC
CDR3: CASSTAISGYGYTF

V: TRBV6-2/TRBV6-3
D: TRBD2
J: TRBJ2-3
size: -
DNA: TGTGCCAGCAGTTTGACGCGGGGGGGCCGAGATACGCAGTATTTT
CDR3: CASSLTRGGRDTQYF

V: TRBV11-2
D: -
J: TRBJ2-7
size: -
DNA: TGTGCCAGCAGCTTAACCGACTCTAGCGCGACCCCCTACGAGCAGTACTTC
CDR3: CASSLTDSSATPYEQYF

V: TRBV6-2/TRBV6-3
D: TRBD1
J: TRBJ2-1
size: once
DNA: TGTGCCAGCAGCCCGGGACAGGGGAATGAGCAGTTCTTC
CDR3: CASSPGQGNEQFF

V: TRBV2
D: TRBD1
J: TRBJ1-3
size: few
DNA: TGTGCCAGCATTCTGGACAGGGTTGGTGGAAACACCATATATTTT
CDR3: CASILDRVGGNTIYF

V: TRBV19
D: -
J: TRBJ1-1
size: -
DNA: TGTGCCAGCCTTAGGAGCACTGAAGCTTTCTTT
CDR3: CASLRSTEAFF

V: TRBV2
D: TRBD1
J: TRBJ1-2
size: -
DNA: TGTGCCAGCATCACAGGGGATGGCTACACCTTC
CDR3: CASITGDGYTF

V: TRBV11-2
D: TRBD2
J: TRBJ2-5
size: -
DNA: TGTGCCAGCAGCTTAGATATGGCTAGCGGGGGGTTTGGGACCCAGTACTTC
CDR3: CASSLDMASGGFGTQYF